This record looks at one T cell receptor beta chain sequence and its context. Antigen unknown. The sample belongs to a study of blood T cells in healthy people across ages. Trimming stripped 2 bases from V and 4 bases from J, with 11 bases between. CDR1 SEHNR and CDR2 FQNEAQ come from the germline V gene (reference sequence). There are 14 residues in the CDR3. Collection of 8.5 to 10 milliliters of peripheral blood was performed for each donor. Total RNA was isolated from each sample in quantities of at least 6 micrograms. The authors ran a second PCR of roughly 7 to 11 cycles using a sample-barcoded 5' primer and a J-beta primer mix. TCRdb recomputed calls from the 5' RACE reads with MiXCR, one row per CDR3 protein. Among hundreds of thousands of distinct CDR3 sequences listed, about 42% were seen once. Study results and limitations: Per million T cells, TCR beta diversity dropped roughly linearly as age increased. Diversity estimates from one million T cells were considered underestimates.

This clonotype was obtained from a man aged 55 to 70 in good health. This rearrangement joins TRBV7-9 to TRBJ1-1; weak D call: TRBD1 (6 bases). The sequenced sample consisted of blood. DNA for the CDR3: TGTGCCAGCAGCTTATCGGGGGCGAGCACTGAAGCTTTCTTT. It codes for CASSLSGASTEAFF.